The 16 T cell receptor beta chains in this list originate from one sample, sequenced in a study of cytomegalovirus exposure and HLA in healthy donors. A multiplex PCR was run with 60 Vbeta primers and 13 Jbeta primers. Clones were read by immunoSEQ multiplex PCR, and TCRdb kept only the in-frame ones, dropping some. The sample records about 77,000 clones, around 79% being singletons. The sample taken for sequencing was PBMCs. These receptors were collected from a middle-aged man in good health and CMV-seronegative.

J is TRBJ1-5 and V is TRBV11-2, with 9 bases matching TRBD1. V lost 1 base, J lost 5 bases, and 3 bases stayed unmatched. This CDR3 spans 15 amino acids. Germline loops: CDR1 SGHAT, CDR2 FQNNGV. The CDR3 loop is CASSLGDREHQPQHF. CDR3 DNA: TGTGCCAGCAGCTTAGGGGACAGGGAACATCAGCCCCAGCATTTT. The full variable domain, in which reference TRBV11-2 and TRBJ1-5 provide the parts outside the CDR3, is EAGVAQSPRYKIIEKRQSVAFWCNPISGHATLYWYQQILGQGPKLLIQFQNNGVVDDSQLPKDRFSAERLKGVDSTLKIQPAKLEDSAVYLCASSLGDREHQPQHFGDGTRLSIL.

The CDR3 nucleotides are TGTGCCTGGAGGCGAATTGAAGCTTTCTTT. This codes for CAWRRIEAFF. The rearrangement links TRBV30 to TRBJ1-1, with D hard to call. The CDR3 extends over 10 amino acids. Between the trimmed V and J ends, which lost 3 bases and 7 bases, there was a span of 6 bases. Per the germline V gene, CDR1 is GTSNPN and CDR2 is SVGIG (reference sequence). Using reference TRBV30 and TRBJ1-1 for the parts outside the CDR3, the full variable domain is SQTIHQWPATLVQPVGSPLSLECTVEGTSNPNLYWYRQAAGRGLQLLFYSVGIGQISSEVPQNLSASRPQDRQFILSSKKLLLSDSGFYLCAWRRIEAFFGQGTRLTVV.

CDR3 DNA sequence: TGCGCCAGCAGCTTGGCCGCCGGGGGAGGACACAATGAGCAGTTCTTC. It specifies CASSLAAGGGHNEQFF. This chain joins TRBV5-1 and TRBJ2-1; D is possibly TRBD2 (6 bases). This CDR3 comprises 16 residues. Germline CDR1 and CDR2: SGHRS and YFSETQ. Trimming stripped 0 bases from V and 5 bases from J, with 15 bases between.

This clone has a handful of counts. The CDR3: CASSVGGAGTEAFF. The DNA for the CDR3 is TGTGCCAGCAGCGTAGGGGGCGCCGGCACTGAAGCTTTCTTT. The V and J genes are TRBV9 and TRBJ1-1; tentatively, D is TRBD1 (5 bases). V shed 0 bases and J shed 4 bases, with 10 bases lying between them. Germline V lookup: CDR1 SGDLS, CDR2 YYNGEE. CDR3 length equals 14 residues. The whole variable domain, filled in from reference TRBV9 and TRBJ1-1, reads DSGVTQTPKHLITATGQRVTLRCSPRSGDLSVYWYQQSLDQGLQFLIQYYNGEERAKGNILERFSAQQFPDLHSELNLSSLELGDSALYFCASSVGGAGTEAFFGQGTRLTVV.

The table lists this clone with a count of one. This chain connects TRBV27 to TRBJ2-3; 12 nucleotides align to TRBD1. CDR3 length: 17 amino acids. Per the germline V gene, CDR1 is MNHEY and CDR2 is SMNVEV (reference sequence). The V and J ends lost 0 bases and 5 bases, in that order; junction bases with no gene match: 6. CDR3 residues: CASSLSAGTGGGDTQYF. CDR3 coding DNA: TGTGCCAGCAGTTTATCGGCCGGGACAGGGGGCGGAGATACGCAGTATTTT.

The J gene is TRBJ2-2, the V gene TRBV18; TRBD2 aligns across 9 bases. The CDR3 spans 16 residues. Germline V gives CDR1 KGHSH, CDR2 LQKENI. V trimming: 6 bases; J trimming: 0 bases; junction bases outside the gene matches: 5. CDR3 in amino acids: CASSQGLAANTGELFF. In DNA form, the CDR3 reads TGTGCCAGCTCGCAGGGACTAGCAGCGAACACCGGGGAGCTGTTTTTT.

DNA of the CDR3: TGTGCCAGTGGGGCGGGGACAGGCTACACCGGGGAGCTGTTTTTT. This sequence encodes CASGAGTGYTGELFF. This sequence joins TRBV19 and TRBJ2-2; 8 nucleotides match TRBD1. The CDR3 totals 15 residues. V lost 8 bases and J lost 3; bases outside the gene matches: 8. Germline lookup yields CDR1 LNHDA and CDR2 SQIVND (reference sequence).

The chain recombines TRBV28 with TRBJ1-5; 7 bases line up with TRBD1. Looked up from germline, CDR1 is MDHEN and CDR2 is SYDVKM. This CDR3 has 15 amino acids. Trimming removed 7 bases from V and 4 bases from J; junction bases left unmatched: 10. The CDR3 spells CASTRPQGGNQPQHF. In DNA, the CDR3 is TGTGCCAGCACCAGACCCCAGGGGGGAAATCAGCCCCAGCATTTT.

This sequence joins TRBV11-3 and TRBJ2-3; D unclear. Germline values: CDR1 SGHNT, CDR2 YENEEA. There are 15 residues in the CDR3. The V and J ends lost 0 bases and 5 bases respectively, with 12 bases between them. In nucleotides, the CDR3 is TGTGCCAGCAGCTTAGAGGGCAGCAAAGGAGATACGCAGTATTTT. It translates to CASSLEGSKGDTQYF.

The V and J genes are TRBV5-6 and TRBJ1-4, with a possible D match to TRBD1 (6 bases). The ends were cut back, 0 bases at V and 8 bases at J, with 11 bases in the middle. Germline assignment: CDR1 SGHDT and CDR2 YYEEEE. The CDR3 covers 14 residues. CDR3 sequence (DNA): TGTGCCAGCAGCTTGGGGTGGGGACACGAAAAACTGTTTTTT. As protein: CASSLGWGHEKLFF.

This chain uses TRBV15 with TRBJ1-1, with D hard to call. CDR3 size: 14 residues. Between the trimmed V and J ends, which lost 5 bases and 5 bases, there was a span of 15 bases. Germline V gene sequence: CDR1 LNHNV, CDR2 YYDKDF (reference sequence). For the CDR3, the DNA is TGTGCCACCAGCGGTCGGGTGCCGTGGACTGAAGCTTTCTTT. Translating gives CATSGRVPWTEAFF.

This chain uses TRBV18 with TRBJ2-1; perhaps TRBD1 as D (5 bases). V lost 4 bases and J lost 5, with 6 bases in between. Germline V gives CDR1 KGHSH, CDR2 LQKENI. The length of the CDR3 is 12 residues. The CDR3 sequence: CASSLTDNEQFF. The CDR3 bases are TGTGCCAGCTCACTGACAGACAATGAGCAGTTCTTC.

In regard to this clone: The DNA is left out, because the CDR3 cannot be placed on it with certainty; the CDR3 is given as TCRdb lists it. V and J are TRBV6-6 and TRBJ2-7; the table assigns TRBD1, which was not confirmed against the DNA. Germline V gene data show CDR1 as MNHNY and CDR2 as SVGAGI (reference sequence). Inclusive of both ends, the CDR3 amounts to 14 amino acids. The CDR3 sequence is CASILAGAGNEQYF.

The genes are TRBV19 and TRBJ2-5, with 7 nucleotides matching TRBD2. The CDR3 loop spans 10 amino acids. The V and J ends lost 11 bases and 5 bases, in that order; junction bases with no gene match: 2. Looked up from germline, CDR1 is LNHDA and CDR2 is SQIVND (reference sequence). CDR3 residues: CARGEETQYF. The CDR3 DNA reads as TGTGCCCGGGGGGAGGAGACCCAGTACTTC.

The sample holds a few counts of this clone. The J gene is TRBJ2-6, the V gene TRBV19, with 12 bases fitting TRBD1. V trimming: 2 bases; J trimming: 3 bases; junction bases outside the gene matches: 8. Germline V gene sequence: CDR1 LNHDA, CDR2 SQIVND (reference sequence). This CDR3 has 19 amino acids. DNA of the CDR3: TGTGCCAGTAGTATACTCGCGGGGACAGGGGGCGGTGGGGCCAACGTCCTGACTTTC. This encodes CASSILAGTGGGGANVLTF.

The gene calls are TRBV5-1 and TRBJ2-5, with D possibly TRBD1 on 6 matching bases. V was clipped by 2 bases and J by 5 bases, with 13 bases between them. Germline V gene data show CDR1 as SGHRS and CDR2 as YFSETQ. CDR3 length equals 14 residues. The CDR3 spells CASSLYRVEETQYF. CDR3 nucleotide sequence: TGCGCCAGCAGCTTATACAGGGTTGAGGAGACCCAGTACTTC.